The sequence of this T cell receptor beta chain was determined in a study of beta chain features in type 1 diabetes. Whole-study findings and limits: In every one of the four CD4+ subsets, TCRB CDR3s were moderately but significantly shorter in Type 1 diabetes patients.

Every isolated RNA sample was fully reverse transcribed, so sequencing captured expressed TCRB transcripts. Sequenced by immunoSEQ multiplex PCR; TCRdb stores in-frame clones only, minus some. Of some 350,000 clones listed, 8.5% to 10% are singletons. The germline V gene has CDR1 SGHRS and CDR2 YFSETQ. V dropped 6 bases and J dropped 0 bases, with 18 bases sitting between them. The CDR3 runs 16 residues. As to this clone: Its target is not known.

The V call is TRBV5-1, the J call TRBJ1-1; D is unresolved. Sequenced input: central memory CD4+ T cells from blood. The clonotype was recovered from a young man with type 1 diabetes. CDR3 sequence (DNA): TGCGCCAGCACCGTAGACGGACTCAACATGAACACTGAAGCTTTCTTT. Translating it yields CASTVDGLNMNTEAFF.